This T cell receptor beta chain emerged from a study of blood T cell repertoires in COVID-19. Study-level information: Sites across the United States, Italy and Spain contributed samples from acute and convalescent COVID-19. PBMCs, B-cell-depleted T cells, or T cells were the source of the cDNA or gDNA that made up the material.

Per the study methods: Nucleated cell counts were estimated from reference gene primer amplification. Profiling relied on immunoSEQ multiplex PCR, and the TCRdb table lists in-frame clones only, not all of them. D and trimming come from the DNA, and the V and J calls and clone size come from that table. The table has 98,000 or so clones, about 86% seen once; the top ten hold 10% to 15%. The germline gives CDR1 LNHNV, CDR2 YYDKDF (reference sequence). CDR3 length: 15 residues. V was pared by 0 bases and J by 5 bases, with 5 bases of the junction left unmatched. Source material: peripheral blood. This TCR was sampled from a woman aged 60 to 75 in a cohort sampled during active or convalescent COVID-19. J is TRBJ2-3 and V is TRBV15, with 7 bases aligning to TRBD1. CDR3 residues: CATSREGPGGDTQYF. The CDR3 DNA is TGTGCCACCAGCAGAGAAGGGCCAGGGGGAGATACGCAGTATTTT. Full variable domain (rest looked up from reference TRBV15 and TRBJ2-3): DAMVIQNPRYQVTQFGKPVTLSCSQTLNHNVMYWYQQKSSQAPKLLFHYYDKDFNNEADTPDNFQSRRPNTSFCFLDIRSPGLGDTAMYLCATSREGPGGDTQYFGPGTRLTVL.